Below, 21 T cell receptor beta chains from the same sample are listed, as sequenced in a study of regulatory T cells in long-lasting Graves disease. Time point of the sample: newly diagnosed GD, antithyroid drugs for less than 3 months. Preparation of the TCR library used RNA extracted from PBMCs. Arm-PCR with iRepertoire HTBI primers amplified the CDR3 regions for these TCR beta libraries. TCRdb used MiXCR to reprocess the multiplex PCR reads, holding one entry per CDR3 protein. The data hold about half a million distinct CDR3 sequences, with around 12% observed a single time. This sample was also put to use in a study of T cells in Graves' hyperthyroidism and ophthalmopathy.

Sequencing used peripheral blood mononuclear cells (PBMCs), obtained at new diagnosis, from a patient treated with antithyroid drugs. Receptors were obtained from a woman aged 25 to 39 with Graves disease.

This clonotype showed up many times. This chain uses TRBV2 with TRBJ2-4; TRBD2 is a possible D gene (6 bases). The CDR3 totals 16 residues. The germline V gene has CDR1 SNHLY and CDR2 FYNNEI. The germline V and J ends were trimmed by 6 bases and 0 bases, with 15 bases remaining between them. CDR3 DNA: TGTGCCAGCAGAGAAAGGGGAGGACCAGCCAAAAACATTCAGTACTTC. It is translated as CASRERGGPAKNIQYF.

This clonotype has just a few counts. The DNA of the CDR3 is TGTGCCAGCAGTGCCAAAGTCTTCACTGAAGCTTTCTTT. It translates to CASSAKVFTEAFF. The chain employs TRBV25-1 and TRBJ1-1, with D uncertain. Trimming took 4 bases from V and 4 from J, leaving 10 bases between them. The germline CDR1 and CDR2 sequences are MGHDK and SYGVNS. This CDR3 comprises 13 residues.

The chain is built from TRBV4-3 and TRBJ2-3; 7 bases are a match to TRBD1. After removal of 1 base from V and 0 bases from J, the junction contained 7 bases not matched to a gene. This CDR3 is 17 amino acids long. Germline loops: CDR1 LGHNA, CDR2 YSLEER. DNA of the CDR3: TGCGCCAGCAGCCAAGGGGGACAGCACCCTAGCACAGATACGCAGTATTTT. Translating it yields CASSQGGQHPSTDTQYF.

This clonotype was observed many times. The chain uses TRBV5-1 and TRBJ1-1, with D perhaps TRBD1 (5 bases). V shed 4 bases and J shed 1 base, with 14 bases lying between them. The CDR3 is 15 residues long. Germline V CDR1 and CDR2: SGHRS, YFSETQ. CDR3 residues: CASSDPGPKNTEAFF. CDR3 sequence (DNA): TGCGCCAGCAGCGACCCGGGACCAAAGAACACTGAAGCTTTCTTT. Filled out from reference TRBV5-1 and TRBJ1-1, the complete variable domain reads KAGVTQTPRYLIKTRGQQVTLSCSPISGHRSVSWYQQTPGQGLQFLFEYFSETQRNKGNFPGRFSGRQFSNSRSEMNVSTLELGDSALYLCASSDPGPKNTEAFFGQGTRLTVV.

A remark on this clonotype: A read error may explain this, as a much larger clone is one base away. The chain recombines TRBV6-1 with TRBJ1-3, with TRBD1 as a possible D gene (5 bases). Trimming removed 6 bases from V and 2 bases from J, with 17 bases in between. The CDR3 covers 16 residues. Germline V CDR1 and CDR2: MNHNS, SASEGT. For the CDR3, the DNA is TGTGCCAGCAGCTCGGACATCGTTGGCCCTGGAAACACCATATATTTT. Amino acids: CASSSDIVGPGNTIYF.

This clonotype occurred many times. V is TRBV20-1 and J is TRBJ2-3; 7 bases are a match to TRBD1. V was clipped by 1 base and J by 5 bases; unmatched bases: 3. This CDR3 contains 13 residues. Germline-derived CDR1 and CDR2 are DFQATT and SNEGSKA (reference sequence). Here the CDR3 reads CSARAGGKDTQYF. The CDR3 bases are TGCAGTGCTAGAGCAGGGGGAAAAGATACGCAGTATTTT.

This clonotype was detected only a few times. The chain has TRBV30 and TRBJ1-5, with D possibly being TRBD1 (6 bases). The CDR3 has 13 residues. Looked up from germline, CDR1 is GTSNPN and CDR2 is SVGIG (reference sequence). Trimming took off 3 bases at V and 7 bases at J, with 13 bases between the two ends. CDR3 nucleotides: TGTGCCTGGAGGGACAGTGGTAACCAGCCCCAGCATTTT. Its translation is CAWRDSGNQPQHF.

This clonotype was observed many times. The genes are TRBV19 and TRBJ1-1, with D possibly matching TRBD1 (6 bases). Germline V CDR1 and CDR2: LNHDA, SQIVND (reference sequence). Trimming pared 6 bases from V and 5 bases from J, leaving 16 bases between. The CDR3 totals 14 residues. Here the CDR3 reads CASSPLQGGTEAFF. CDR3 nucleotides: TGTGCCAGTAGCCCATTACAGGGCGGGACTGAAGCTTTCTTT.

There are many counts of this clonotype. CDR3 sequence: CASSLLAGVGTDTQYF. The CDR3 DNA follows: TGTGCCAGCAGTTTACTAGCGGGAGTTGGCACAGATACGCAGTATTTT. The V and J genes are TRBV12-3 or TRBV12-4 and TRBJ2-3; TRBD2 agrees at 10 bases. V lost 2 bases, J lost 1 base, and 3 bases stayed unmatched. This CDR3 spans 16 amino acids.

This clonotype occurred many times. The CDR3 is CASSRTWSSMDTQYF. The CDR3 DNA reads as TGTGCCAGCAGCAGGACATGGAGTAGCATGGATACGCAGTATTTT. The J gene is TRBJ2-3, the V gene TRBV14; a weak D match, TRBD1 (5 bases). V lost 5 bases to trimming and J lost 6 bases, with 18 bases between them. Looked up from germline, CDR1 is SGHDN and CDR2 is FVKESK. The CDR3 is made up of 15 amino acids.

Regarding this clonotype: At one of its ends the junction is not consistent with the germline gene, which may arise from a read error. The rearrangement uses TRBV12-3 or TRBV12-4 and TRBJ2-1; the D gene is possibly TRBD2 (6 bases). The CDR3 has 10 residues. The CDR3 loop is CVSGGYEQFF. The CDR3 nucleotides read TGTGTCAGCGGAGGGTATGAGCAGTTCTTC.

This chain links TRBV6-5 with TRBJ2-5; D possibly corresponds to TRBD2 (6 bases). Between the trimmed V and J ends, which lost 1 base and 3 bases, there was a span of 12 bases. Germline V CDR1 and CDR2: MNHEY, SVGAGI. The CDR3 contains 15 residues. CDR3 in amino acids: CASSYWVGGKETQYF. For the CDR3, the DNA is TGTGCCAGCAGTTACTGGGTTGGGGGGAAAGAGACCCAGTACTTC.

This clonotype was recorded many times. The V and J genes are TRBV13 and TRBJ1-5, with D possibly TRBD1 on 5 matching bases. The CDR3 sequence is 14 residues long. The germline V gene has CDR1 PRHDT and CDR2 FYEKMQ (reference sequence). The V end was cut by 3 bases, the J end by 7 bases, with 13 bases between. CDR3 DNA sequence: TGTGCCAGCAGCTTCGGGGGGATTGGGCAGCCCCAGCATTTT. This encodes CASSFGGIGQPQHF.

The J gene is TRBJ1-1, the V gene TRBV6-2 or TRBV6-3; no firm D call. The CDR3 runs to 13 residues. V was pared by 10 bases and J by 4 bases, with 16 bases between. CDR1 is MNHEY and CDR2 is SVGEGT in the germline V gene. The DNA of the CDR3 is TGTGCCACCCGGTTATCGGGTGGCACTGAAGCTTTCTTT. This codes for CATRLSGGTEAFF.

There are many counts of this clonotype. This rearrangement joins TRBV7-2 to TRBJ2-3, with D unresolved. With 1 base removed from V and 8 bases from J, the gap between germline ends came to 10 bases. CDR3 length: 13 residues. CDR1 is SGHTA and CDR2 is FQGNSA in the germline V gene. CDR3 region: CASSLDRTATQYF. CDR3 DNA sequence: TGTGCCAGCAGCTTAGATCGGACGGCTACGCAGTATTTT. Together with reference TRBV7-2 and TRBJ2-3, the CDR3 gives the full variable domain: GAGVSQSPSNKVTEKGKDVELRCDPISGHTALYWYRQSLGQGLEFLIYFQGNSAPDKSGLPSDRFSAERTGGSVSTLTIQRTQQEDSAVYLCASSLDRTATQYFGPGTRLTVL.

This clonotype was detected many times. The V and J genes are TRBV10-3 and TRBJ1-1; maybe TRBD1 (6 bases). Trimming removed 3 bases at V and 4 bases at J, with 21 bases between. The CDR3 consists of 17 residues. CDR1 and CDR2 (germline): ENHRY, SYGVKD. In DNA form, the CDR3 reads TGTGCCATCAGTGATGGGGGATACGGAACAGGGCGCACTGAAGCTTTCTTT. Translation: CAISDGGYGTGRTEAFF.

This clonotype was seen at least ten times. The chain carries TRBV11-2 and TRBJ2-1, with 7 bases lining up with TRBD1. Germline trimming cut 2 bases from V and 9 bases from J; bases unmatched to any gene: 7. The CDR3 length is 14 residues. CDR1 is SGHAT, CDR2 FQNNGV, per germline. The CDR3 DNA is TGTGCCAGCAGCTTAATCAGACAGGGTGGTGAGCAGTTCTTC. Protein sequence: CASSLIRQGGEQFF.

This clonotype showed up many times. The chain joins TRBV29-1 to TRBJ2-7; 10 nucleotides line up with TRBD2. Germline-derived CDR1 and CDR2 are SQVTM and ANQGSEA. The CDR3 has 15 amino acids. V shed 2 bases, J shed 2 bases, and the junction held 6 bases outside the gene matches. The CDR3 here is CSVELAGGFTYEQYF. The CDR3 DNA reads TGCAGCGTTGAATTAGCGGGAGGCTTTACCTACGAGCAGTACTTC.

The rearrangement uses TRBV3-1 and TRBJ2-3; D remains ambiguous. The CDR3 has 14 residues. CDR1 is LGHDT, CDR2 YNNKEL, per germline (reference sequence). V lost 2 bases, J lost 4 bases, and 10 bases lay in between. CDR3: CASSQSSLPDTQYF. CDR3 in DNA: TGTGCCAGCAGCCAATCTTCTTTGCCAGATACGCAGTATTTT.

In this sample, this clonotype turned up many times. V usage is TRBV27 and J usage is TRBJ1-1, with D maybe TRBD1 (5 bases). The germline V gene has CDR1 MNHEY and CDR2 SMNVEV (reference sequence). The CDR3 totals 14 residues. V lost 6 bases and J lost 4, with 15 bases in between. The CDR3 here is CASSQRGGITEAFF. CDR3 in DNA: TGTGCCAGCAGCCAAAGGGGCGGAATCACTGAAGCTTTCTTT.

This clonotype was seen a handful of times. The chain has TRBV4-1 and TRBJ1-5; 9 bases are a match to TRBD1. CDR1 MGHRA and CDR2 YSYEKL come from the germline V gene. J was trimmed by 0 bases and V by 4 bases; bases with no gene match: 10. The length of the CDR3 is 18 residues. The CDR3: CASSRGQGGGYSNQPQHF. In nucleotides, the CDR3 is TGCGCCAGCAGCCGGGGACAGGGAGGGGGGTATAGCAATCAGCCCCAGCATTTT.